These 22 T cell receptor beta chains came from one sample sequenced in a study of shared clonotypes between healthy human individuals. Profiling relied on immunoSEQ multiplex PCR, and the TCRdb table lists in-frame clones only, not all of them. The table lists almost 750,000 clones, around 77% of them singletons. The sample taken for sequencing was memory CD4+ T cells sorted from blood. The subset is: CD45RA-negative fraction. The source of these receptors is a woman in her thirties in good health.

V gene TRBV9 combines with J gene TRBJ2-2; TRBD1 might be the D (5 bases). V lost 3 bases to trimming and J lost 2 bases, with 5 bases between them. In germline, CDR1 is SGDLS, CDR2 YYNGEE. The CDR3 runs to 13 residues. Written as DNA, the CDR3 is TGTGCCAGCAGCGGGACAAACACCGGGGAGCTGTTTTTT. Translating it yields CASSGTNTGELFF.

The chain couples TRBV5-1 to TRBJ1-1; perhaps TRBD1 as D (5 bases). The CDR3 has 15 residues. Germline CDR1 SGHRS, CDR2 YFSETQ. V was trimmed by 4 bases and J by 0 bases, leaving 13 bases between them. The CDR3 sequence is CASSKWTHMNTEAFF. The CDR3 DNA follows: TGCGCCAGCAGCAAATGGACACATATGAACACTGAAGCTTTCTTT.

V and J are TRBV7-3 and TRBJ2-6; TRBD1 aligns across 8 bases. V trimming: 6 bases; J trimming: 2 bases; junction bases outside the gene matches: 6. The CDR3 runs to 16 residues. Germline lookup yields CDR1 SGHTA and CDR2 FQGTGA. CDR3 sequence (DNA): TGTGCCAGCAGTCAGACAGGGGTAACTGGGGCCAACGTCCTGACTTTC. Amino acids: CASSQTGVTGANVLTF.

This chain connects TRBV18 to TRBJ2-7, with D possibly being TRBD1 or TRBD2 (5 bases each). The V end was cut by 2 bases, the J end by 5 bases, with 7 bases between. From germline, CDR1 is KGHSH and CDR2 LQKENI. This CDR3 spans 12 amino acids. The CDR3 spells CASSPGTNEQYF. DNA of the CDR3: TGTGCCAGCTCACCAGGGACCAACGAGCAGTACTTC.

This sequence joins TRBV11-3 and TRBJ2-5; D possibly corresponds to TRBD2 (5 bases). Trimming took 5 bases from V and 3 from J, leaving 10 bases between them. The CDR3 has 13 amino acids. CDR1 SGHNT and CDR2 YENEEA come from the germline V gene. The CDR3 DNA reads TGTGCCAGCAGCCTTAGCGCCGAAGAGACCCAGTACTTC. Amino acid sequence: CASSLSAEETQYF.

In this sample, this clone turned up once. CDR3 coding DNA: TGCAGTGTGCCAGGGGTCCGCGAGCAGTACTTC. Residues: CSVPGVREQYF. The rearrangement joins TRBV20-1 to TRBJ2-7; D might be TRBD1 (6 bases). This CDR3 comprises 11 residues. The V end was cut by 7 bases, the J end by 6 bases, with 13 bases between. Germline V gene sequence: CDR1 DFQATT, CDR2 SNEGSKA (reference sequence).

The V and J genes are TRBV5-1 and TRBJ2-3; D may be TRBD1 or TRBD2 (5 bases each). Per the germline V gene, CDR1 is SGHRS and CDR2 is YFSETQ. With 3 bases removed from V and 5 bases from J, the gap between germline ends came to 13 bases. This CDR3 region has 14 residues. The CDR3 DNA follows: TGCGCCAGCAGCTGGGACCCAGTCATAGATACGCAGTATTTT. This translates into CASSWDPVIDTQYF.

This clone was observed a few times. V is TRBV14 and J is TRBJ1-4; no clear D gene. The V end was cut by 4 bases, the J end by 2 bases, with 11 bases between. CDR3 length: 15 residues. Germline V gene data show CDR1 as SGHDN and CDR2 as FVKESK. CDR3: CASSLGRETNEKLFF. The CDR3 DNA reads as TGTGCCAGCAGCCTCGGCCGGGAGACTAATGAAAAACTGTTTTTT.

V is TRBV5-1 and J is TRBJ2-2, with 10 nucleotides matching TRBD2. With V trimmed by 0 bases and J by 4 bases, 6 bases remained unmatched. The germline CDR1 and CDR2 sequences are SGHRS and YFSETQ. This CDR3 comprises 17 residues. The CDR3: CASSLVASGSVTGELFF. The CDR3 DNA is TGCGCCAGCAGCTTGGTGGCTAGCGGGAGTGTCACCGGGGAGCTGTTTTTT.

Here the CDR3 DNA reads TGTGCCAGCAGTGAAAGGGAAAAACTGTTTTTT. Amino acids: CASSEREKLFF. The chain is built from TRBV6-4 and TRBJ1-4; D is undetermined. The CDR3 is 11 amino acids. Germline V gene lookup returns CDR1 MRHNA and CDR2 SNTAGT. Trimming took 3 bases from V and 8 from J, leaving 4 bases between them.

The V gene is TRBV7-8, the J gene TRBJ2-3, with 7 bases matching TRBD2. This CDR3 comprises 17 residues. CDR1 and CDR2 from the germline V gene are SGHVS and FQNEAQ. J lost 2 bases, V lost 0 bases, and 8 bases had no gene match. The CDR3 protein is CASSLARASGNTDTQYF. The CDR3 bases are TGTGCCAGCAGCTTAGCGCGGGCTAGCGGAAACACAGATACGCAGTATTTT.

DNA of the CDR3: TGTGCCAGCAGCTTTGCGGGGTCCTACGAGCAGTACTTC. It codes for CASSFAGSYEQYF. The rearrangement links TRBV5-6 to TRBJ2-7; a possible D gene is TRBD2 (6 bases). CDR3 size: 13 residues. Germline V CDR1 and CDR2: SGHDT, YYEEEE. V was trimmed by 2 bases and J by 1 base, leaving 7 bases between them.

Of note for this clone: The same CDR3 is also encoded by other DNA sequences in this sample. The chain employs TRBV18 and TRBJ2-2; D remains unclear. Trimming removed 3 bases at V and 5 bases at J, with 1 base between. Germline CDR1 KGHSH, CDR2 LQKENI. The CDR3 spans 11 residues. The CDR3 DNA is TGTGCCAGCTCACCTACCGGGGAGCTGTTTTTT. It specifies CASSPTGELFF. Complete variable domain (other parts from reference TRBV18 and TRBJ2-2): NAGVMQNPRHLVRRRGQEARLRCSPMKGHSHVYWYRQLPEEGLKFMVYLQKENIIDESGMPKERFSAEFPKEGPSILRIQQVVRGDSAAYFCASSPTGELFFGEGSRLTVL.

This clone was found many times. This rearrangement joins TRBV5-1 to TRBJ1-4; TRBD1 matches at 7 bases. Losses at the gene ends were 2 bases for V and 8 bases for J; bases not matched to a gene: 12. Germline V gene data show CDR1 as SGHRS and CDR2 as YFSETQ. The CDR3 is 16 amino acids. CDR3 coding DNA: TGCGCCAGCAGCTTAAGGGACAGCCTCCCATTCGAAAAACTGTTTTTT. Translated, it gives CASSLRDSLPFEKLFF.

J is TRBJ1-5 and V is TRBV19; TRBD1 is a possible D gene (5 bases). The CDR3 runs 14 residues. V was shortened by 8 bases and J by 6 bases, with 17 bases between the two germline ends. Looked up from germline, CDR1 is LNHDA and CDR2 is SQIVND (reference sequence). The CDR3 is CASEIRASRQPQHF. In DNA form, the CDR3 reads TGTGCCAGTGAAATCAGGGCTTCGCGTCAGCCCCAGCATTTT.

The chain uses TRBV1 and TRBJ2-1; the table's TRBD1 call for D was not verified on the DNA. TRBV1 constitutes a pseudogene. The CDR3 is 17 amino acids. DNA for the CDR3: TGCACCAGCAGCCAAGGCGGGGCCGGGACAGCAATCAATGAGCAGTTCTTC. Translating gives CTSSQGGAGTAINEQFF.

This chain links TRBV6-6 with TRBJ2-5; 7 positions match TRBD1. CDR3 length: 14 residues. Losses at the gene ends were 2 bases for V and 3 bases for J; bases not matched to a gene: 3. Germline lookup yields CDR1 MNHNY and CDR2 SVGAGI (reference sequence). CDR3 nucleotide sequence: TGTGCCAGCAGTTACCTGACAGGGAAAGAGACCCAGTACTTC. Its translation is CASSYLTGKETQYF.

This chain connects TRBV14 to TRBJ2-5, with 7 bases matching TRBD2. The germline V gene encodes CDR1 SGHDN and CDR2 FVKESK. V trimming: 4 bases; J trimming: 2 bases; junction bases outside the gene matches: 13. This CDR3 comprises 17 residues. The CDR3 region has the DNA TGTGCCAGCAGCCGTCGGTCGGGACTACAACTTCAAGAGACCCAGTACTTC. Protein: CASSRRSGLQLQETQYF.

The chain combines TRBV6-1 with TRBJ1-2; a weak D match, TRBD1 (5 bases). CDR3 length: 15 residues. Germline CDR1 is MNHNS and CDR2 is SASEGT. V lost 5 bases and J 2 bases, leaving 15 bases between the germline ends. CDR3 sequence: CASSWDPTPNYGYTF. CDR3 DNA sequence: TGTGCCAGCAGTTGGGACCCGACCCCAAACTATGGCTACACCTTC.

This clone was recorded only once. In DNA form, the CDR3 reads TGTGCCAGCAGTTACACGGGCGGGCGGAGCGCTTTCTTT. This encodes CASSYTGGRSAFF. The chain couples TRBV6-5 to TRBJ1-1, with unresolved D. CDR1 is MNHEY and CDR2 is SVGAGI in the germline V gene. V dropped 2 bases and J dropped 11 bases, with 15 bases sitting between them. The CDR3 extends over 13 amino acids.

This clone appeared a few times. The chain combines TRBV30 with TRBJ1-2; 7 positions match TRBD1. Germline-derived CDR1 and CDR2 are GTSNPN and SVGIG (reference sequence). This CDR3 comprises 14 residues. V lost 3 bases to trimming and J lost 1 base; unmatched junction nucleotides: 5. CDR3 loop: CAWRGTDRNYGYTF. The CDR3 region has the DNA TGTGCCTGGAGGGGGACAGACCGTAACTATGGCTACACCTTC.

The CDR3 here is CASSNQGGEQYF. The CDR3 DNA reads TGTGCCAGTAGTAACCAGGGTGGCGAGCAGTACTTC. This chain connects TRBV19 to TRBJ2-7; D may be TRBD1 (5 bases). CDR1 and CDR2 from the germline V gene are LNHDA and SQIVND (reference sequence). Trimming removed 4 bases at V and 6 bases at J, with 10 bases between. This CDR3 is built from 12 residues.